This TCR beta chain stems from a study of molecular identifiers for immune sequencing clone quantification. Libraries of naive CD8 cells were prepared from about 20,000 to 1,000,000 sorted cells using 10%, 30% or 50% RNA. The ends were cut back, 3 bases at V and 7 bases at J, with 15 bases in the middle. This CDR3 is 14 amino acids long. The germline gives CDR1 SEHNR, CDR2 FQNEAQ (reference sequence). Using its own MiXCR run on the PCR reads, TCRdb lists one record per CDR3 protein. Found here are under 650,000 distinct CDR3 sequences, nearly 20% of them singletons; the top ten hold around 0.86%. This clonotype came up many times. Its antigen is not known. Study results and limitations: Effector cells had over 99% of their molecules in clones above 20 RNA copies, while naive cells had under 1%.

V gene TRBV7-9 combines with J gene TRBJ1-1; D ambiguous. This sequence was found in a human donor in good health. Some libraries in this study had Jurkat cell RNA spiked in. The material sequenced was naive CD8+ T cells from blood, with Jurkat cell RNA spiked in. Sample subset: FACS-sorted CD8+CD4-CCR7+CD45RA+ naive T cells. The CDR3 DNA sequence: TGTGCCAGCAGCTTCCCTGGGCTTTACGATGAAGCTTTCTTT. Translation gives CASSFPGLYDEAFF.